The entry that follows covers one T cell receptor beta chain sequence. This receptor's antigen is unknown. Base qualities are not recorded, but no much larger clone differs from it by a single base. The data are from a study of cytomegalovirus exposure and HLA in healthy donors (dated by TCRdb to about 2017). About the study as a whole: According to an earlier analysis of 587 of the donors, about 179 million T cells yielded over 100 million unique TCR beta sequences and around 300 Gb of sequence data. The study used immunosequencing to profile the T cell repertoires of hundreds of subjects and linked those repertoires to cytomegalovirus serostatus. The study aimed to test whether signatures of past pathogen exposure could be identified by cataloging public T cell receptors. A handful of DR-DQ haplotypes were handled as single units for association and clustering because linkage in the cohort was strong. Donor age, sex, ethnicity and CMV serostatus were compiled alongside the repertoire data. An early release that covered about 600 HLA-typed donors contained around 330 gigabases of sequencing data and tens of millions of unique TCR sequences. Among over 350 genotyped donors of the cohort, an average of approximately 230,000 unique TCR beta nucleotide sequences were sequenced per donor, roughly 20% of them non-productive. In the later analysis, no new phenotypic data were used to find candidate immune exposures; instead, reliance was placed on TCR beta sequences and their occurrence across donors. Every repertoire in the discovery cohort had been generated on one and the same sequencing platform. To decide whether each TCR beta V gene segment behaved as functional or pseudogenic, an earlier analysis of fewer than 750 of the donors relied on high-throughput TCR beta sequencing. The number of donors typed differed by locus, with about 629-640 for A, B, C, DRB1 and DQB1, approximately 500 for DQA1, about 610 for DPA1, and some 450 for DPB1. Genome-wide SNP genotypes for about 55% of the roughly 670 donors were used in a later genetic analysis, which treated that subset as a discovery cohort. A later analysis re-analyzed previously published TCR beta repertoires from 660 or so donors and added high-resolution HLA genotyping to study TCR occurrence patterns. The study combined high-throughput TCR immunosequencing, statistical association of individual TCRs with disease status, and machine learning to predict cytomegalovirus infection status. A separate validation cohort of approximately 130 different subjects was used in addition to the 666-subject first cohort. The genetic ancestry cluster associated with self-reported Caucasian donors included 80% to 90% of the roughly 400 genotyped donors. Both class I and class II loci were covered by HLA typing, at four-digit resolution.

Points the paper makes about the study in general: In a later analysis, most CMV-associated TCR beta chains were found to appear HLA-restricted, with HLA associations seemingly driven largely by CMV exposure. Because counts were too low, roughly 17 rarely observed V segments, including chromosome 9 orphons, were left out of the earlier analysis of approximately 500 of the donors. Sequencing depth was assumed to be roughly uniform across donors in the presence/absence analyses, though that assumption may not hold. In an earlier analysis of roughly 560 of the donors, most TCR beta V segments were observed in productive rearrangements about 87% or about 30% of the time, broadly matching IMGT annotations. The classifier was reported to diagnose cytomegalovirus status with high specificity and sensitivity in both the original cohort and the validation cohort. A further reported finding was that TCR beta sequences accurately predicted the HLA-A and HLA-B alleles for most subjects in the first cohort. In vitro tests confirmed that a few of the cytomegalovirus-associated TCR beta chains recognize cytomegalovirus antigens. The authors suggested that the approach could potentially be generalized to other disease states and immunological phenotypes. Correlated functional status among segregating V segments might reflect linkage disequilibrium, but an unknown experimental factor could not be ruled out. In a later analysis, HLA-associated TCR beta chains were found to be more clonally expanded and to have lower generation probabilities than equally common non-associated chains. According to a later analysis, TCR association rates differed among HLA loci, with DRB1 alleles showing the most associated TCRs and HLA-C alleles showing the fewest. Most TCR sequences were seen in very few donors, while some public TCRs were found in many individuals. According to a later genetic analysis, donors in an Asian-associated ancestry cluster had fewer N-insertions in productive TCRs than the approximately 670-donor mean. Some IMGT-functional V segments, including TRBV6-2 and TRBV6-3, could not be told apart with the 87-base-pair reads, so those segments were excluded. According to a later analysis, parvovirus B19, influenza, CMV and Epstein-Barr virus appeared linked to several top co-occurrence clusters. In a later analysis, around 17,000 TCR beta sequences were associated with specific HLA alleles at a false discovery rate of 0.05. In this cohort, only TCR beta chains were sequenced, and detectable features were limited by the absence of alpha or paired-chain data. In a later genetic analysis, a missense DCLRE1C variant was associated with V-gene and J-gene trimming of TCR beta chains, and the association was replicated in an independent cohort. The sequencing pipeline was judged likely to have produced a cluster of highly shared sequence variants as a technical artifact. Assigning TCR associations to individual alleles was difficult when HLA alleles, especially DR and DQ, strongly co-occurred. The study listed around 160 TCR beta chains as associated with cytomegalovirus. HLA typing was unavailable for some donors at each locus, so association tests used only the typed subset. Immune exposure information for the cohort was limited to CMV serostatus.

The receptor library was made with the immunoSEQ multiplex PCR assay. A mixture of 60 forward primers for TCR Vbeta segments and 13 reverse primers for TCR Jbeta segments was used in the multiplex PCR. A multiplex PCR assay on genomic DNA amplified the CDR3 region of rearranged TCR beta genes. On the Illumina HiSeq System, the amplified TCR beta libraries were sequenced as 87-base-pair reads. The study's processing was this. In a later analysis, roughly 80 million unique TCR beta chains were counted across the 666 repertoires, and roughly 11 million of these chains were shared by at least two donors. To remove PCR and sequencing errors, raw reads were error-corrected and collapsed into unique sequences using a nearest-neighbor algorithm that merged closely related sequences. Alignment of CDR3 sequences to IMGT reference sequences was used to assign V, D and J gene segments. Each retained sequence needed at least a six-nucleotide match to both a V gene segment and a J gene segment. A rearrangement counted as productive if the CDR3 had no stop codons and remained in frame with V and J, and every other rearrangement counted as non-productive. CDR3 was defined by IMGT convention, running from the second conserved V-encoded cysteine to the conserved J-encoded phenylalanine. The earlier analysis of 550 to 650 of the donors excluded any sequence lacking an unambiguous match to a single V gene segment. In an earlier analysis of more than 500 of the donors, a V segment was called functional when productive rearrangements were above 56.7%, and segregating when the standard deviation between donors exceeded 5%. A statistical classification framework was built for diagnosing cytomegalovirus status from the catalog of TCR beta chain sequences. A later analysis assigned V and J genes by comparing TCR nucleotide sequences with IMGT/GENE-DB human TR gene sequences. The TCRdist pipeline was used in a later analysis to assign CDR3 sequences and most-parsimonious VDJ recombination scenarios. A later analysis defined each TCR beta chain by its CDR3 amino acid sequence plus V-gene family, and excluded reads lacking a unique V-gene family. As a way to deal with suspected cross-contamination and a sequencing artifact, a later analysis dropped 500 to 700 nucleotide sequences that were highly shared and had low generation probability. For each public chain, a later analysis derived a clonal expansion index from normalized ranks of inferred template counts within each repertoire. Generation probabilities in a later analysis came from a VDJ recombination model fitted to out-of-frame rearrangements, and those results were checked against IGoR. A later analysis scored TCR-TCR, TCR-HLA and TCR-CMV co-occurrence with hypergeometric tests, applying a repertoire-size bias correction to TCR pairs. In a later analysis, false discovery rates were estimated by permuting HLA or CMV assignments 20 times. A later analysis grouped co-occurring TCRs with DBSCAN, adding TCRdist sequence similarity when clustering within HLA-allele-positive subsets. Co-occurrence clustering excluded repertoires with fewer than 30,000 or more than 120,000 public chains, plus five with anomalous nucleotide sharing. TCRdb carries this immuneACCESS record with in-frame sequences only. Its versions omit some clonotypes, under half of them owing to an unresolved V gene in the studies checked, with the rest unexplained. That table supplies the V and J calls and clone size; D and trimming were determined from the DNA. For this sample there are some 150,000 clones; approximately 70% appear just once. 1.6% of the sample belongs to the ten largest clones.

The cohort consisted of 650 to 700 healthy bone marrow donors. At the time of sampling, every cohort member was nominally healthy, though immune exposures that went unrecorded were likely present. The donor tested CMV seronegative and was one of the 352 seronegative cohort members. A peripheral blood sample was collected from each donor, and TCR beta sequencing was performed on peripheral blood mononuclear cells. The Qiagen DNeasy Blood Extraction Kit was used to extract genomic DNA from the blood cell samples. Trimming takes 0 bases from V and 5 bases from J, and the germline ends sit 20 bases apart. In the germline V gene, CDR1 corresponds to SGHDT and CDR2 to YYEEEE. Including cysteine and phenylalanine, the CDR3 has 17 amino acids. Of all the DNA, just the CDR3 is kept, 51 bases in frame from base 1.

Sequencing input: PBMCs. The clonotype comes from a woman in her thirties in good health and CMV-seronegative. The chain is encoded by TRBV5-6 joined to TRBJ2-5, with TRBD1 tentatively as D gene (7 bases match). The CDR3 region reads CASSLAIRAGGGETQYF. The DNA reads TGTGCCAGCAGCTTGGCCATACGGGCAGGGGGAGGCGAGACCCAGTACTTC.